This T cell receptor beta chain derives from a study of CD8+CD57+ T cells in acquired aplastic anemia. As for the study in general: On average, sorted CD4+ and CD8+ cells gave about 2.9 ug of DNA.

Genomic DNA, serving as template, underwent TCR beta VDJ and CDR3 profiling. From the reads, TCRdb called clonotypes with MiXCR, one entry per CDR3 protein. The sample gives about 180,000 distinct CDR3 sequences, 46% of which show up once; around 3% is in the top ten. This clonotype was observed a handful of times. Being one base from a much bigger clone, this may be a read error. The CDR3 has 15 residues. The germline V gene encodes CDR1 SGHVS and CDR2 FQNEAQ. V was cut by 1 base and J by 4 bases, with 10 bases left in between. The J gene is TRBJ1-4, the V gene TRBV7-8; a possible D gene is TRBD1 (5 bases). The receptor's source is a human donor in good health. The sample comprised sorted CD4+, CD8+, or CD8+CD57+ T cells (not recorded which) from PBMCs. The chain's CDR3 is CASSLGRASNEKLFF. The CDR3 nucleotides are TGTGCCAGCAGCTTAGGCAGGGCAAGTAATGAAAAACTGTTTTTT.